The rows below give T cell receptor beta chains drawn from one sample of a study of blood T cell repertoires in COVID-19. TCRdb's copy holds only in-frame clones and misses some; the assay was immunoSEQ multiplex PCR. This repertoire shows approximately 120,000 clones, around four fifths found once; its top ten account for approximately 18%. The sequencing sample was made of peripheral blood. The source is an older woman with acute or convalescent COVID-19. The CDR3 runs from the conserved cysteine through the conserved F or W. A D gene is named only where the DNA matches it firmly. Size is omitted from some rows. Given values are once, few, many or a class for expanded clones.

TGTGCCAGCAGTTTATCGGGACTGATATTTCAGGGCTACACCTTC CASSLSGLIFQGYTF TRBV28 - once TRBJ1-2
TGTGCCAGCAGTTTACCCGGAGTTCAGCCCCAGCATTTT CASSLPGVQPQHF TRBV28 - - TRBJ1-5
TGTGCCAGCAGCGCCACAGGTTGGGATGTTAGGGATACGCAGTATTTT CASSATGWDVRDTQYF TRBV9 - - TRBJ2-3
TGTGCCAGCAGCTTGTTGACAGCCATCCAAGAGACCCAGTACTTC CASSLLTAIQETQYF TRBV5-6 - - TRBJ2-5
TGTGCCAGCAGCTTTAAGGGGGGGTCGGGGGCACCCCTCCACTTT CASSFKGGSGAPLHF TRBV7-2 - - TRBJ1-6
TGTGCCAGCCTCTCAGGGGAGTACACCGGGGAGCTGTTTTTT CASLSGEYTGELFF TRBV28 - - TRBJ2-2
TGTGCCAGCAGTTCGGGCGGGGGGACCTACACAGATACGCAGTATTTT CASSSGGGTYTDTQYF TRBV2 TRBD2 - TRBJ2-3
TGTGCCAGCAGCCCCTCTGGGCTAGCGGGAGCCTACGAGCAGTACTTC CASSPSGLAGAYEQYF TRBV7-2 TRBD2 many TRBJ2-7
TGTGCCAGCAGCTCCCAGATGGATCAGCCCCAGCATTTT CASSSQMDQPQHF TRBV12-3/TRBV12-4 - few TRBJ1-5
TGTGCCAGCAGTTACCCCCGGGAGTCGGGGAAGACCCAGTACTTC CASSYPRESGKTQYF TRBV6-2/TRBV6-3 - - TRBJ2-5
TGTGCCAGCAGCCTCCGGAGGAGCCTGAACACTGAAGCTTTCTTT CASSLRRSLNTEAFF TRBV3-1/TRBV3-2 - - TRBJ1-1
TGTGCCATCAGTGAGTCGGAGGCTAGGGAGACCCAGTACTTC CAISESEARETQYF TRBV10-3 - - TRBJ2-5
TGTGCCAGCAGCTTAGGGCCCGGGAGCGGTGGGGCCAACGTCCTGACTTTC CASSLGPGSGGANVLTF TRBV7-3 - - TRBJ2-6
TGCGCCAGCAGCTGGGACAGGCCTCCTGGCTACACCTTC CASSWDRPPGYTF TRBV5-1 TRBD1 few TRBJ1-2
TGTGCCAGCAGGGGACAGGGCGCAACTAATGAAAAACTGTTTTTT CASRGQGATNEKLFF TRBV2 TRBD1 - TRBJ1-4
TGCGCCAGCAGCTTGGATTGGCTAGCGGGAGGGTCGGTTCCAGATACGCAGTATTTT CASSLDWLAGGSVPDTQYF TRBV5-1 TRBD2 - TRBJ2-3
TGTGCCAGCAGCCCGGGGACAGGCTTATACGAGCAGTACTTC CASSPGTGLYEQYF TRBV5-4 TRBD1 - TRBJ2-7
TGCGCCAGCAGCTTAGGCAAGTGTCGTTGGGCTCTCCCTGGAAACACCATATATTTT CASSLGKCRWALPGNTIYF TRBV5-1 - - TRBJ1-3
TGTGCCAGCCGTCCTGGACTATACGCGAACACCGGGGAGCTGTTTTTT CASRPGLYANTGELFF TRBV9 - - TRBJ2-2